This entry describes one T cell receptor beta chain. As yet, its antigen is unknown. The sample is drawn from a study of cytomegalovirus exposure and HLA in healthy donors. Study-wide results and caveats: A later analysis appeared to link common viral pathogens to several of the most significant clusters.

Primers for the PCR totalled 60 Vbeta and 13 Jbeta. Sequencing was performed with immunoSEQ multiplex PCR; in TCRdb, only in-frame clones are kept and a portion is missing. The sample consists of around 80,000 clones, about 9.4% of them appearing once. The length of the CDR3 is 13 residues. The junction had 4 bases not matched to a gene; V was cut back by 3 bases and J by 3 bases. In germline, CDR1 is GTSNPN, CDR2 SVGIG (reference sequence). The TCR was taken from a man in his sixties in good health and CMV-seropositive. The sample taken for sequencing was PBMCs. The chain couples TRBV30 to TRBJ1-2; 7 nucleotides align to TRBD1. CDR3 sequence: CAWSATGDYGYTF. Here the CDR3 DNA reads TGTGCCTGGAGCGCAACAGGGGACTATGGCTACACCTTC.